These 29 T cell receptor beta chains originate from one sample sequenced in a study of blood T cell repertoires in COVID-19 (dated by TCRdb to the early 2020s). Libraries were constructed by the immunoSEQ multiplex PCR assay. In TCRdb, the immuneACCESS table is reduced to in-frame sequences with V and J assigned. These tables do not hold every clone; where another copy was compared, an unresolved V gene accounts for under half, and the others remain unexplained. The sample table contains 130,000 or so clones; only one count was recorded for about four fifths of them. The top ten constitute around 1.4% of the sample. The sample comprised peripheral blood. These receptors were collected from a human donor in a cohort sampled during active COVID-19.

Written as DNA, the CDR3 is TGTGCCAGCAGCTCCAGGGTGTTGCACACTGAAGCTTTCTTT. Translating it yields CASSSRVLHTEAFF. The genes are TRBV7-9 and TRBJ1-1, with D possibly being TRBD1 (5 bases). Germline CDR1 is SEHNR and CDR2 is FQNEAQ (reference sequence). The CDR3 is 14 amino acids. Trimming pared 4 bases from V and 3 bases from J, leaving 12 bases between.

This sequence joins TRBV28 and TRBJ2-3; 12 bases are a match to TRBD2. Germline V CDR1 and CDR2: MDHEN, SYDVKM. The CDR3 spans 16 residues. J gave up 2 bases and V 4 bases, and 4 bases lay outside the gene matches. The CDR3 bases are TGTGCCAGCAGTTCTGGGACTAGCGGGTTCACAGATACGCAGTATTTT. It yields the protein CASSSGTSGFTDTQYF.

The chain uses TRBV7-8 and TRBJ2-6, with D tentatively TRBD1 (5 bases). Germline V lookup: CDR1 SGHVS, CDR2 FQNEAQ. The CDR3 spans 15 residues. V lost 5 bases and J lost 4, with 12 bases in between. This CDR3 is CASSPSWGGANVLTF. The CDR3 coding sequence is TGTGCCAGCAGCCCCTCCTGGGGCGGGGCCAACGTCCTGACTTTC. The full variable domain, rest sourced from reference TRBV7-8 and TRBJ2-6, is GAGVSQSPRYKVAKRGQDVALRCDPISGHVSLFWYQQALGQGPEFLTYFQNEAQLDKSGLPSDRFFAERPEGSVSTLKIQRTQQEDSAVYLCASSPSWGGANVLTFGAGSRLTVL.

V gene TRBV19 combines with J gene TRBJ2-6; 8 bases match TRBD1. The CDR3 has 14 amino acids. The V segment lost 6 bases and the J segment 6 bases; nucleotides outside the gene matches: 4. Germline loops: CDR1 LNHDA, CDR2 SQIVND (reference sequence). CDR3 residues: CASRTGVSANVLTF. CDR3 nucleotides: TGTGCCAGTAGGACAGGGGTCTCGGCCAACGTCCTGACTTTC. Combining the CDR3 with reference TRBV19 and TRBJ2-6 gives the whole variable domain DGGITQSPKYLFRKEGQNVTLSCEQNLNHDAMYWYRQDPGQGLRLIYYSQIVNDFQKGDIAEGYSVSREKKESFPLTVTSAQKNPTAFYLCASRTGVSANVLTFGAGSRLTVL.

Only one count was recorded for this clone. The V gene is TRBV1, the J gene TRBJ2-5; the table's D call TRBD2 went unverified against the DNA. TRBV1 is a recognized pseudogene. CDR3 length: 16 amino acids. Here the CDR3 reads CTSSQGPGLGQETQYF. In nucleotides, the CDR3 is TGCACCAGCAGCCAGGGTCCGGGACTAGGTCAAGAGACCCAGTACTTC.

This chain links TRBV5-1 with TRBJ1-2, with no clear D. The CDR3 is 14 residues long. Trimming pared 0 bases from V and 8 bases from J, leaving 14 bases between. Germline V gene lookup returns CDR1 SGHRS and CDR2 YFSETQ. Written as DNA, the CDR3 is TGCGCCAGCAGCTTGGTCGGGTCACAAAGGGGCTACACCTTC. Amino acids: CASSLVGSQRGYTF.

The chain is built from TRBV3-1 (or the pseudogene TRBV3-2) and TRBJ2-5; 7 bases are a match to TRBD1. Germline-derived CDR1 and CDR2 are LGHDT and YNNKEL (reference sequence). The CDR3 sequence is 14 residues long. The junction had 7 bases not matched to a gene; V was cut back by 4 bases and J by 5 bases. The CDR3 loop reads CASSRRGFRETQYF. In nucleotides, the CDR3 is TGTGCCAGCAGCCGCAGGGGGTTCAGGGAGACCCAGTACTTC.

The chain carries TRBV6-4 and TRBJ1-1, with a tentative D call TRBD1 (6 bases). Trimming cost V 0 bases and J 9 bases, with 11 bases left between them. CDR1 and CDR2 from the germline V gene are MRHNA and SNTAGT. The length of the CDR3 is 13 residues. CDR3 in amino acids: CASSDSLGQKAFF. CDR3 DNA: TGTGCCAGCAGTGACTCCCTAGGACAGAAAGCTTTCTTT.

The rearrangement uses TRBV28 and TRBJ2-7; maybe TRBD1 (7 bases). CDR1 MDHEN and CDR2 SYDVKM come from the germline V gene. The CDR3 has 13 amino acids. V was clipped by 8 bases and J by 1 base, with 12 bases between them. The CDR3 DNA is TGTGCCAGCCTCAGGGGGGATTCCTACGAGCAGTACTTC. Protein sequence: CASLRGDSYEQYF.

This clone was counted a single time. V usage is TRBV10-3 and J usage is TRBJ2-1, with 7 bases identical to TRBD1. CDR1 is ENHRY, CDR2 SYGVKD, per germline. Germline trimming cut 7 bases from V and 8 bases from J; bases unmatched to any gene: 5. The CDR3 loop spans 12 amino acids. The DNA of the CDR3 is TGTGCCATCACCGAAGACAGGGATGAGCAGTTCTTC. This translates into CAITEDRDEQFF.

V is TRBV15 and J is TRBJ2-1; D is possibly TRBD1 (6 bases). Trimming removed 3 bases at V and 5 bases at J, with 8 bases between. CDR1 is LNHNV and CDR2 is YYDKDF in the germline V gene (reference sequence). The CDR3 runs to 13 residues. The CDR3 reads CATSRDRDNEQFF. CDR3 coding DNA: TGTGCCACCAGCAGGGACAGAGACAATGAGCAGTTCTTC. Full variable domain (rest looked up from reference TRBV15 and TRBJ2-1): DAMVIQNPRYQVTQFGKPVTLSCSQTLNHNVMYWYQQKSSQAPKLLFHYYDKDFNNEADTPDNFQSRRPNTSFCFLDIRSPGLGDTAMYLCATSRDRDNEQFFGPGTRLTVL.

The chain links TRBV6-4 to TRBJ2-5, with 10 bases that match TRBD2. The CDR3 runs 19 residues. J lost 5 bases, V lost 0 bases, and 15 bases had no gene match. The germline CDR1 and CDR2 sequences are MRHNA and SNTAGT. CDR3 region: CASSDSILAGDGVRETQYF. CDR3 DNA sequence: TGTGCCAGCAGTGACTCGATTCTAGCGGGAGATGGGGTTCGGGAGACCCAGTACTTC.

V gene TRBV7-8 combines with J gene TRBJ1-1; 8 nucleotides agree with TRBD1. CDR1 SGHVS and CDR2 FQNEAQ come from the germline V gene. Unmatched junction bases numbered 4, after V lost 2 bases and J lost 11 bases. There are 12 residues in the CDR3. CDR3 sequence: CASSLPDRAAFF. The CDR3 region has the DNA TGTGCCAGCAGCTTACCGGACAGGGCGGCTTTCTTT.

The CDR3 DNA sequence: TGTGCCAGCACCCAATCGACAGGGCCTTACGAGCAGTACTTC. Translating it yields CASTQSTGPYEQYF. The V gene is TRBV6-5, the J gene TRBJ2-7, with TRBD1 matching over 7 bases. Trimming removed 7 bases from V and 4 bases from J; junction bases left unmatched: 10. CDR1 and CDR2 from the germline V gene are MNHEY and SVGAGI. The CDR3 is 14 amino acids.

The chain joins TRBV7-9 to TRBJ2-7; 10 bases align to TRBD1. The trim removed 5 bases at V and 6 bases at J, leaving 13 bases unmatched. Germline V gene sequence: CDR1 SEHNR, CDR2 FQNEAQ (reference sequence). The CDR3 is 16 residues long. CDR3 region: CASSLPGTGAVIEQYF. The DNA for the CDR3 is TGTGCCAGCAGCCTCCCAGGGACAGGGGCGGTGATCGAGCAGTACTTC.

The genes are TRBV24-1 and TRBJ2-2; TRBD2 aligns across 7 bases. Germline lookup yields CDR1 KGHDR and CDR2 SFDVKD. J was trimmed by 8 bases and V by 5 bases; bases with no gene match: 16. The CDR3 covers 17 residues. Here the CDR3 reads CATSALAASGKGGELFF. The CDR3 bases are TGTGCCACCAGTGCCCTTGCCGCTAGCGGAAAGGGGGGGGAGCTGTTTTTT.

The V and J genes are TRBV3-1 (or the pseudogene TRBV3-2) and TRBJ2-2; D not certain. Trimming removed 0 bases from V and 5 bases from J, with 10 bases in between. CDR1 and CDR2 (germline): LGHDT, YNNKEL (reference sequence). CDR3 size: 15 residues. CDR3 residues: CASSQDSYSTGELFF. CDR3 nucleotide sequence: TGTGCCAGCAGCCAAGATAGTTACAGTACCGGGGAGCTGTTTTTT.

This clone occurred once. Other nucleotide sequences from this sample produce the same CDR3. The chain carries TRBV5-4 and TRBJ1-2; possibly TRBD1 for D (6 bases). From germline, CDR1 is SGHNT and CDR2 YYREEE (reference sequence). Trimming removed 4 bases from V and 0 bases from J, with 10 bases in between. The CDR3 is 14 residues long. CDR3 nucleotides: TGTGCCAGCAGCCCGGACAGAACTAACTATGGCTACACCTTC. This gives the protein CASSPDRTNYGYTF.

CDR3 in amino acids: CASSEVDGIGNEQYF. CDR3 bases: TGTGCCAGCAGTGAAGTCGACGGGATAGGAAACGAGCAGTACTTC. The chain joins TRBV6-1 to TRBJ2-7; perhaps TRBD2 as D (5 bases). CDR3 length equals 15 residues. CDR1 and CDR2 from the germline V gene are MNHNS and SASEGT. V lost 1 base and J 5 bases, leaving 15 bases between the germline ends.

V is TRBV3-1 (or the pseudogene TRBV3-2) and J is TRBJ1-5; D gene unclear. V lost 4 bases and J lost 5, with 12 bases in between. This CDR3 has 14 residues. Germline loops: CDR1 LGHDT, CDR2 YNNKEL (reference sequence). CDR3 nucleotide sequence: TGTGCCAGCAGCCGAGGGCCAGCCGATCAGCCCCAGCATTTT. Translated: CASSRGPADQPQHF.

This chain links TRBV25-1 with TRBJ2-2; 9 bases map to TRBD2. CDR1 MGHDK and CDR2 SYGVNS come from the germline V gene. This CDR3 is built from 16 residues. V gave up 7 bases and J gave up 7 bases; unmatched junction bases: 13. The chain's CDR3 is CASTRAGGWFDGELFF. CDR3 in DNA: TGTGCCAGCACCCGTGCGGGAGGGTGGTTCGACGGGGAGCTGTTTTTT. The whole variable domain, remainder taken from reference TRBV25-1 and TRBJ2-2, is EADIYQTPRYLVIGTGKKITLECSQTMGHDKMYWYQQDPGMELHLIHYSYGVNSTEKGDLSSESTVSRIRTEHFPLTLESARPSHTSQYLCASTRAGGWFDGELFFGEGSRLTVL.

The rearrangement links TRBV5-4 to TRBJ2-3; D is unresolved. Trimming cost V 0 bases and J 1 base, with 9 bases left between them. CDR1 SGHNT and CDR2 YYREEE come from the germline V gene (reference sequence). The CDR3 runs 15 residues. The CDR3 sequence: CASSLAIGGTDTQYF. The CDR3 DNA is TGTGCCAGCAGCTTGGCTATCGGTGGCACAGATACGCAGTATTTT.

This clone came up a few times. V gene TRBV19 combines with J gene TRBJ1-5; D remains ambiguous. The CDR3 totals 15 residues. Germline V gene sequence: CDR1 LNHDA, CDR2 SQIVND (reference sequence). Between the trimmed V and J ends, which lost 5 bases and 2 bases, there was a span of 13 bases. DNA for the CDR3: TGTGCCAGTAGTCAGCGGGGTGGTGGCAATCAGCCCCAGCATTTT. It yields the protein CASSQRGGGNQPQHF.

This chain connects TRBV3-1 (or the pseudogene TRBV3-2) to TRBJ2-3; the D gene is possibly TRBD2 (5 bases). CDR1 is LGHDT, CDR2 YNNKEL, per germline (reference sequence). Trimming removed 4 bases from V and 8 bases from J, with 13 bases in between. CDR3 length: 13 amino acids. As DNA, the CDR3 is TGTGCCAGCAGCCCAAGCGGTCTGGGTACGCAGTATTTT. Translation: CASSPSGLGTQYF.

V is TRBV11-2 and J is TRBJ1-2; perhaps TRBD1 as D (6 bases). CDR1 is SGHAT, CDR2 FQNNGV, per germline. Between the trimmed V and J ends, which lost 0 bases and 7 bases, there was a span of 12 bases. This CDR3 has 14 amino acids. CDR3 in DNA: TGTGCCAGCAGCTTAGATAGGACAGATGGTGGCTACACCTTC. It translates to CASSLDRTDGGYTF.

The rearrangement joins TRBV30 to TRBJ1-6; 7 bases fit TRBD1. The junction had 4 bases not matched to a gene; V was cut back by 4 bases and J by 7 bases. Germline lookup yields CDR1 GTSNPN and CDR2 SVGIG (reference sequence). The CDR3 runs to 13 residues. CDR3 in amino acids: CAWNPGGNSPLHF. The CDR3 DNA reads as TGTGCCTGGAACCCAGGGGGAAATTCACCCCTCCACTTT.

This chain uses TRBV9 with TRBJ2-3; a weak D match, TRBD2 (5 bases). The V end lost 1 base, the J end lost 2 bases, and 8 bases lay between the germline ends. Germline CDR1 is SGDLS and CDR2 is YYNGEE. The length of the CDR3 is 14 residues. For the CDR3, the DNA is TGTGCCAGCAGCGTATTACTAGTCACAGATACGCAGTATTTT. Encoded protein: CASSVLLVTDTQYF.

The chain links TRBV15 to TRBJ2-2; D perhaps matches TRBD2 (6 bases). The ends were cut back, 7 bases at V and 2 bases at J, with 11 bases in the middle. CDR1 LNHNV and CDR2 YYDKDF come from the germline V gene (reference sequence). The CDR3 runs to 14 residues. The CDR3 DNA sequence: TGTGCCACCACCCGCGGGGCTAACACCGGGGAGCTGTTTTTT. Residues: CATTRGANTGELFF.

This chain links TRBV7-3 with TRBJ2-3; 9 nucleotides match TRBD2. The CDR3 loop spans 15 amino acids. CDR1 and CDR2 from the germline V gene are SGHTA and FQGTGA. The V and J ends lost 3 bases and 6 bases, in that order; junction bases with no gene match: 7. CDR3 coding DNA: TGTGCCAGCAGCTTCCGTGGGACTAGCTACGATACGCAGTATTTT. Translating it yields CASSFRGTSYDTQYF. Complete variable domain (other parts from reference TRBV7-3 and TRBJ2-3): GAGVSQTPSNKVTEKGKYVELRCDPISGHTALYWYRQSLGQGPEFLIYFQGTGAADDSGLPNDRFFAVRPEGSVSTLKIQRTERGDSAVYLCASSFRGTSYDTQYFGPGTRLTVL.